One sample yielded the 20 T cell receptor beta chains listed below, sequenced in a study of cytomegalovirus exposure and HLA in healthy donors. In the PCR, 60 Vbeta and 13 Jbeta primers were used. Measured with immunoSEQ multiplex PCR; TCRdb has only the in-frame clones, and not every one. The sample has 140,000 to 150,000 clones; roughly 79% are singletons. The sequenced material came from PBMCs. These TCRs come from a woman between 40 and 50 years old in good health and CMV-seropositive.

This chain joins TRBV6-5 and TRBJ2-7; a weak D match, TRBD2 (6 bases). V lost 6 bases and J 0 bases, leaving 12 bases between the germline ends. CDR3 length: 14 residues. Germline V CDR1 and CDR2: MNHEY, SVGAGI. This CDR3 is CASRRDFGSYEQYF. The CDR3 DNA sequence: TGTGCCAGCAGGCGGGACTTTGGCTCCTACGAGCAGTACTTC.

The rearrangement joins TRBV5-1 to TRBJ2-3, with TRBD2 as a possible D gene (6 bases). The germline gives CDR1 SGHRS, CDR2 YFSETQ. V was clipped by 2 bases and J by 2 bases, with 9 bases between them. There are 14 residues in the CDR3. The CDR3 DNA reads TGCGCCAGCAGCTTCGGGGACTCCACAGATACGCAGTATTTT. It specifies CASSFGDSTDTQYF.

V usage is TRBV30 and J usage is TRBJ1-6; tentative D call: TRBD1 (5 bases). V lost 3 bases to trimming and J lost 8 bases, with 14 bases between them. CDR1 GTSNPN and CDR2 SVGIG come from the germline V gene (reference sequence). The CDR3 is 14 residues long. The CDR3 DNA follows: TGTGCCTGGAGCACCGCACCGACAGATTCACCCCTCCACTTT. Translating gives CAWSTAPTDSPLHF.

The CDR3 DNA reads TGTGCCAGCAGCTCACAACGGACTAGCGGGGGGAACACAGATACGCAGTATTTT. Residues: CASSSQRTSGGNTDTQYF. This rearrangement joins TRBV7-2 to TRBJ2-3; TRBD2 aligns across 14 bases. V lost 4 bases and J lost 2; bases outside the gene matches: 8. Germline CDR1 SGHTA, CDR2 FQGNSA. This CDR3 is 18 amino acids long.

The V call is TRBV5-1, the J call TRBJ1-4, with D maybe TRBD1 (6 bases). The V gene's germline CDR1 is SGHRS and CDR2 YFSETQ. The CDR3 totals 14 residues. V was pared by 4 bases and J by 5 bases, with 12 bases between. CDR3 sequence: CASSPRGGNEKLFF. The CDR3 DNA reads as TGCGCCAGCAGCCCCCGAGGGGGAAATGAAAAACTGTTTTTT.

The V call is TRBV7-3, the J call TRBJ2-5; 8 nucleotides match TRBD2. V lost 5 bases to trimming and J lost 2 bases; unmatched junction nucleotides: 22. Germline CDR1 SGHTA, CDR2 FQGTGA. The CDR3 loop spans 20 amino acids. CDR3 sequence: CASSPRSYAGGFRTQETQYF. The CDR3 DNA sequence: TGTGCCAGCAGCCCGAGGAGCTACGCGGGGGGTTTCCGGACACAAGAGACCCAGTACTTC.

V gene TRBV18 combines with J gene TRBJ1-1; 7 nucleotides align to TRBD1. V lost 6 bases and J lost 5; bases outside the gene matches: 6. Germline values: CDR1 KGHSH, CDR2 LQKENI. This CDR3 is built from 13 residues. CDR3 nucleotide sequence: TGTGCCAGCTCGGGACAGCCAAAGACTGAAGCTTTCTTT. Protein sequence: CASSGQPKTEAFF. Complete variable domain (other parts from reference TRBV18 and TRBJ1-1): NAGVMQNPRHLVRRRGQEARLRCSPMKGHSHVYWYRQLPEEGLKFMVYLQKENIIDESGMPKERFSAEFPKEGPSILRIQQVVRGDSAAYFCASSGQPKTEAFFGQGTRLTVV.

The rearrangement uses TRBV18 and TRBJ1-3, with D unclear. Trimming pared 2 bases from V and 4 bases from J, leaving 6 bases between. Germline V gene sequence: CDR1 KGHSH, CDR2 LQKENI. CDR3 length: 13 residues. The DNA for the CDR3 is TGTGCCAGCTCACCAAGCCCCGGAAACACCATATATTTT. Translation gives CASSPSPGNTIYF. Supplemented by reference TRBV18 and TRBJ1-3, the full variable domain reads NAGVMQNPRHLVRRRGQEARLRCSPMKGHSHVYWYRQLPEEGLKFMVYLQKENIIDESGMPKERFSAEFPKEGPSILRIQQVVRGDSAAYFCASSPSPGNTIYFGEGSWLTVV.

This chain joins TRBV19 and TRBJ1-5; tentatively, D is TRBD1 (6 bases). V was shortened by 6 bases and J by 4 bases, with 13 bases between the two germline ends. From germline, CDR1 is LNHDA and CDR2 SQIVND (reference sequence). This CDR3 spans 14 amino acids. CDR3 protein: CASRPDSINQPQHF. The DNA of the CDR3 is TGTGCCAGTAGACCGGACAGCATAAATCAGCCCCAGCATTTT.

In its sample, this clone was seen a few times. The rearrangement joins TRBV2 to TRBJ1-3; D may be TRBD1 (6 bases). This CDR3 comprises 13 residues. The V end was cut by 6 bases, the J end by 4 bases, with 10 bases between. The germline V gene encodes CDR1 SNHLY and CDR2 FYNNEI. The CDR3 nucleotides read TGTGCCAGCAGCATGGGGGCAGGAAACACCATATATTTT. Its translation: CASSMGAGNTIYF.

This chain links TRBV5-1 with TRBJ1-1; the match to TRBD1 covers 8 bases. The germline CDR1 and CDR2 sequences are SGHRS and YFSETQ. The CDR3 is 14 amino acids. J lost 1 base, V lost 5 bases, and 4 bases had no gene match. CDR3 nucleotide sequence: TGCGCCAGCAGAACCGGACAGGGGAACACTGAAGCTTTCTTT. It specifies CASRTGQGNTEAFF.

J is TRBJ1-1 and V is TRBV2; D unclear. The CDR3 extends over 13 amino acids. Germline CDR1 reads SNHLY; CDR2 reads FYNNEI. V was cut by 1 base and J by 6 bases, with 9 bases left in between. The CDR3 region is CASSEGAPAEAFF. The DNA of the CDR3 is TGTGCCAGCAGTGAAGGGGCTCCGGCTGAAGCTTTCTTT.

The gene calls are TRBV12-5 and TRBJ1-3; 9 bases are shared with TRBD1. With V trimmed by 5 bases and J by 5 bases, 10 bases remained unmatched. The germline CDR1 and CDR2 sequences are LGHNT and FRNRAP. The CDR3 totals 16 residues. The CDR3 sequence is CASGIATGGPRNTIYF. The CDR3 nucleotides are TGTGCTAGTGGTATCGCCACAGGGGGCCCCCGAAACACCATATATTTT.

Only one count was recorded for this clone. This chain's CDR3 is CASSGTDNEKLFF. The CDR3 DNA reads TGTGCCAGTTCCGGGACAGATAATGAAAAACTGTTTTTT. The rearrangement uses TRBV18 and TRBJ1-4; 7 nucleotides match TRBD1. There are 13 residues in the CDR3. CDR1 and CDR2 from the germline V gene are KGHSH and LQKENI. Germline trimming cut 9 bases from V and 4 bases from J; bases unmatched to any gene: 5.

The V call is TRBV5-6, the J call TRBJ2-5; 7 positions agree with TRBD1. The CDR3 is 13 amino acids. The germline gives CDR1 SGHDT, CDR2 YYEEEE. V dropped 2 bases and J dropped 11; count of bases not matched to a gene: 9. For the CDR3, the DNA is TGTGCCAGCAGCTTCTCGGACAGGCAGGGGCAGTACTTC. This sequence encodes CASSFSDRQGQYF. Supplemented by reference TRBV5-6 and TRBJ2-5, the full variable domain reads DAGVTQSPTHLIKTRGQQVTLRCSPKSGHDTVSWYQQALGQGPQFIFQYYEEEERQRGNFPDRFSGHQFPNYSSELNVNALLLGDSALYLCASSFSDRQGQYFGPGTRLLVL.

The chain employs TRBV6-1 and TRBJ2-5, with a weak D call TRBD1 (5 bases). The V gene's germline CDR1 is MNHNS and CDR2 SASEGT. Deletions cut 6 bases from V and 2 bases from J, with 10 bases between. CDR3 length equals 13 residues. As DNA, the CDR3 is TGTGCCAGCAGCATACAGGAGCAAGAGACCCAGTACTTC. Translated: CASSIQEQETQYF.

V gene TRBV11-2 combines with J gene TRBJ1-6, with no clear D. The CDR3 consists of 15 residues. V gave up 6 bases and J gave up 3 bases, with 12 bases separating them. Germline V gene data show CDR1 as SGHAT and CDR2 as FQNNGV. The CDR3 is CASREGLLYNSPLHF. The CDR3 bases are TGTGCCAGCAGGGAGGGCCTTCTCTATAATTCACCCCTCCACTTT.

The chain links TRBV19 to TRBJ2-7; a weak D match, TRBD1 (5 bases). Germline V gene lookup returns CDR1 LNHDA and CDR2 SQIVND (reference sequence). CDR3 length: 13 residues. V was shortened by 7 bases and J by 2 bases, with 12 bases between the two germline ends. The CDR3 DNA follows: TGTGCCAGTAAGGCAGGGCCCACCTACGAGCAGTACTTC. It is translated as CASKAGPTYEQYF.

The CDR3 region has the DNA TGTGCCAGCAGGAGGACAGGGAACTATGGCTACACCTTC. As protein: CASRRTGNYGYTF. The chain links TRBV6-5 to TRBJ1-2, with 8 bases lining up with TRBD1. This CDR3 is 13 amino acids long. Germline CDR1 and CDR2: MNHEY and SVGAGI. V was pared by 6 bases and J by 2 bases, with 2 bases of the junction left unmatched.

The chain is built from TRBV25-1 and TRBJ2-7, with TRBD1 identical over 8 bases. Trimming removed 7 bases from V and 2 bases from J; junction bases left unmatched: 1. The CDR3 runs 12 residues. From germline, CDR1 is MGHDK and CDR2 SYGVNS. The CDR3 nucleotides read TGTGCCAGCATGACAGGGGCCTACGAGCAGTACTTC. Translating gives CASMTGAYEQYF.